This T cell receptor (beta chain) was sequenced during a study of read filtering for tumor transcriptome and immune sequencing. Overall study: R-ISS stage counts were eight or nine for I, roughly 15 for II, about 7 for III. Study-wide results and caveats: Compared with RNA-seq, IR-seq gave much higher clonotype depth and reliability. IR-seq and RNA-seq agreed better without single-read clonotypes.

With V trimmed by 6 bases and J by 8 bases, 15 bases remained unmatched. CDR3 length: 15 amino acids. Molecular barcoded adaptors covering alpha/delta and beta/gamma chains were used on roughly 400 ng RNA. TCRdb fed the reads into MiXCR, producing one record per CDR3 protein. The data hold approximately 40,000 distinct CDR3 sequences, with 14% observed a single time. Many counts were recorded for this clonotype. Its antigen is unknown. Sequenced input: a population of CD138-negative cells sorted from bone marrow. This sequence originates from a donor at least 40 years old with multiple myeloma. The rearrangement joins TRBV12-3 or TRBV12-4 to TRBJ1-2, with TRBD1 identical over 7 bases. CDR3 nucleotide sequence: TGTGCCAGCAGATACGGACAGGCCCCCTCGTCCGGCTACACCTTC. Its translation is CASRYGQAPSSGYTF.